One sample yielded the 18 T cell receptor beta chains listed below, sequenced in a study of beta chain features in type 1 diabetes. Study-level results: Within each of all four CD4+ subsets, Type 1 diabetes patients had TCRB CDR3s that were moderately but significantly shorter.

Every bit of the isolated RNA underwent reverse transcription, so sequencing read expressed TCRB transcripts. Method: immunoSEQ multiplex PCR; TCRdb's copy keeps in-frame clones and lacks some. The profile covers 85,000 to 110,000 clones, with 25% to 35% appearing a single time and more than 0.45% taken by the ten largest. No antigen is known for these receptors. The source material was central memory CD4+ T cells from blood. The receptors originated from a woman younger than 30 with type 1 diabetes.

This clone came up a few times. The chain is built from TRBV2 and TRBJ1-2; 9 bases match TRBD1. Trimming took 7 bases from V and 2 from J; bases not matched to a gene: 5. Germline CDR1 and CDR2: SNHLY and FYNNEI. The CDR3 loop spans 14 amino acids. The DNA of the CDR3 is TGTGCCAGCACCCTGACAGGGGGGAACTATGGCTACACCTTC. This sequence encodes CASTLTGGNYGYTF.

This clone was detected only a few times. V and J are TRBV10-3 and TRBJ2-2, with a tentative D call TRBD1 (6 bases). V gave up 6 bases and J gave up 4 bases, with 9 bases separating them. The CDR3 is 13 residues long. Per the germline V gene, CDR1 is ENHRY and CDR2 is SYGVKD. CDR3: CAIRGQSTGELFF. In DNA form, the CDR3 reads TGTGCCATCAGAGGACAGTCCACCGGGGAGCTGTTTTTT.

The J gene is TRBJ2-4, the V gene TRBV30; TRBD2 is a possible D gene (6 bases). The CDR3 is made up of 12 amino acids. The germline CDR1 and CDR2 sequences are GTSNPN and SVGIG (reference sequence). Deletions cut 5 bases from V and 8 bases from J, with 13 bases between. CDR3 DNA sequence: TGTGCCTGGGCCGCGGGGAGAGACATTCAGTACTTC. Its translation is CAWAAGRDIQYF.

This chain joins TRBV7-9 and TRBJ2-1, with TRBD2 matching over 7 bases. The CDR3 extends over 16 amino acids. Germline V gene sequence: CDR1 SEHNR, CDR2 FQNEAQ (reference sequence). After removal of 1 base from V and 8 bases from J, the junction contained 11 bases not matched to a gene. The CDR3 bases are TGTGCCAGCAGCTTAGGCGGGGGTCTTATAGGTTATGAGCAGTTCTTC. Translation: CASSLGGGLIGYEQFF.

V usage is TRBV30 and J usage is TRBJ2-1, with 12 bases identical to TRBD2. With 0 bases clipped from V and 7 bases from J, the junction kept 4 bases outside the gene matches. Looked up from germline, CDR1 is GTSNPN and CDR2 is SVGIG (reference sequence). This CDR3 is 15 amino acids long. CDR3 coding DNA: TGTGCCTGGAGTGTGGGGACTAGCGGGTTGAATGAGCAGTTCTTC. Its translation is CAWSVGTSGLNEQFF.

This clone was observed a few times. The V call is TRBV11-2, the J call TRBJ2-3; 7 nucleotides agree with TRBD2. The CDR3 has 14 residues. The germline V gene encodes CDR1 SGHAT and CDR2 FQNNGV. Unmatched junction bases numbered 7, after V lost 4 bases and J lost 6 bases. CDR3 DNA: TGTGCCAGCAGCTCTACTGGGGGGGAGGATACGCAGTATTTT. This sequence encodes CASSSTGGEDTQYF.

This clone was detected only a few times. The CDR3 loop is CASSKLAGVADTQYF. DNA for the CDR3: TGTGCCAGCAGTAAACTAGCGGGAGTGGCAGATACGCAGTATTTT. The chain carries TRBV2 and TRBJ2-3, with 11 bases matching TRBD2. The CDR3 length is 15 residues. Losses at the gene ends were 5 bases for V and 4 bases for J; bases not matched to a gene: 5. Germline values: CDR1 SNHLY, CDR2 FYNNEI.

This clone was observed a few times. The gene calls are TRBV5-5 and TRBJ2-3; perhaps TRBD1 as D (6 bases). Germline CDR1 is SGHKS and CDR2 is YYEKEE (reference sequence). CDR3 length equals 18 residues. V gave up 1 base and J gave up 3 bases, with 21 bases separating them. CDR3 in amino acids: CASSLPTRQGMGTDTQYF. The CDR3 bases are TGTGCCAGCAGCTTGCCGACTCGGCAGGGGATGGGGACAGATACGCAGTATTTT.

In its sample, this clone was seen a few times. The chain uses TRBV7-9 and TRBJ2-3; 10 nucleotides align to TRBD2. Trimming cost V 5 bases and J 3 bases; bases outside gene matches: 5. Germline-derived CDR1 and CDR2 are SEHNR and FQNEAQ (reference sequence). The CDR3 sequence is 15 residues long. DNA for the CDR3: TGTGCCAGCAGCACAGCGGGAGGGCCGACAGATACGCAGTATTTT. Its protein product is CASSTAGGPTDTQYF.

This clone has ten or more counts. J is TRBJ1-5 and V is TRBV2; 10 bases agree with TRBD1. The V segment lost 6 bases and the J segment 6 bases; nucleotides outside the gene matches: 8. The germline CDR1 and CDR2 sequences are SNHLY and FYNNEI. This CDR3 has 15 residues. CDR3 coding DNA: TGTGCCAGCAGAGGAACGACAGGGGGCCCTCAGCCCCAGCATTTT. Translation: CASRGTTGGPQPQHF.

The rearrangement uses TRBV6-5 and TRBJ2-5; perhaps TRBD2 as D (6 bases). Trimming removed 1 base at V and 2 bases at J, with 11 bases between. Germline lookup yields CDR1 MNHEY and CDR2 SVGAGI. The CDR3 length is 15 residues. The CDR3: CASSYWSTSQETQYF. The CDR3 bases are TGTGCCAGCAGTTACTGGTCGACTAGTCAAGAGACCCAGTACTTC.

CDR3 sequence: CASSLGTGPSSGANVLTF. CDR3 bases: TGCGCCAGCAGCTTGGGTACAGGGCCGAGCTCTGGGGCCAACGTCCTGACTTTC. This chain connects TRBV5-1 to TRBJ2-6; D might be TRBD1 (6 bases). This CDR3 is built from 18 residues. V was clipped by 0 bases and J by 0 bases, with 13 bases between them. Germline loops: CDR1 SGHRS, CDR2 YFSETQ.

This clone appeared a few times. This CDR3 is CASSLTTSVHEQFF. In nucleotides, the CDR3 is TGCGCCAGCAGCCTTACGACTAGTGTCCATGAGCAGTTCTTC. The V and J genes are TRBV5-1 and TRBJ2-1; D is perhaps TRBD2 (6 bases). Germline CDR1 is SGHRS and CDR2 is YFSETQ. CDR3 size: 14 residues. The V end lost 4 bases, the J end lost 8 bases, and 16 bases lay between the germline ends.

The chain employs TRBV7-2 and TRBJ1-5; D gene ambiguous. Per the germline V gene, CDR1 is SGHTA and CDR2 is FQGNSA. The CDR3 contains 14 residues. V was pared by 2 bases and J by 3 bases, with 8 bases between. The DNA of the CDR3 is TGTGCCAGCAGCTTATCCAACTACAATCAGCCCCAGCATTTT. Its translation: CASSLSNYNQPQHF.

The chain uses TRBV12-5 and TRBJ2-3, with 7 bases aligning to TRBD2. This CDR3 region has 17 residues. Germline values: CDR1 LGHNT, CDR2 FRNRAP. The ends lost 4 bases at V and 3 bases at J; junction bases unmatched: 13. The CDR3 sequence: CASGSVRATSPTDTQYF. DNA for the CDR3: TGTGCTAGTGGTTCGGTAAGGGCGACTAGCCCTACAGATACGCAGTATTTT.

This clone has more than one count but fewer than ten. This CDR3 is also generated by other DNA sequences in the sample. The rearrangement links TRBV6-1 to TRBJ1-2, with D hard to call. This CDR3 spans 13 amino acids. Germline V gene lookup returns CDR1 MNHNS and CDR2 SASEGT. Trimming took 0 bases from V and 7 from J, leaving 9 bases between them. The CDR3 coding sequence is TGTGCCAGCAGTGAAGCGAGGCGAGGTGGCTACACCTTC. Translated, it gives CASSEARRGGYTF.

This chain connects TRBV7-2 to TRBJ2-1; TRBD2 aligns across 7 bases. This CDR3 is built from 15 residues. Germline trimming cut 4 bases from V and 9 bases from J; bases unmatched to any gene: 12. From germline, CDR1 is SGHTA and CDR2 FQGNSA. This CDR3 is CASSSIGLGAIEQFF. CDR3 coding DNA: TGTGCCAGCAGCTCCATAGGACTAGGGGCAATTGAGCAGTTCTTC.

The chain uses TRBV30 and TRBJ1-3, with D perhaps TRBD1 (5 bases). This CDR3 contains 12 residues. The germline V gene encodes CDR1 GTSNPN and CDR2 SVGIG (reference sequence). V lost 3 bases to trimming and J lost 4 bases, with 7 bases between them. The CDR3 nucleotides read TGTGCCTGGAGGGGGCTCGGAAACACCATATATTTT. Translation gives CAWRGLGNTIYF.